The next 15 T cell receptor beta chains were all read from a single sample in a study of patients and donors after allogeneic stem cell transplantation. MiXCR was run by TCRdb on the RT-PCR reads, yielding one entry per CDR3 protein. The sample records about a million distinct CDR3 sequences, roughly 18% being singletons. Sequencing was done on a sample of blood, either unsorted or a sorted T cell fraction (not recorded which). All receptors come from a human donor who was either an allogeneic HSCT recipient or a stem cell or donor lymphocyte infusion donor (not recorded which). It is not recorded whose cells these are; they may come from a transplant donor.

The V gene is TRBV20-1, the J gene TRBJ2-5, with D hard to call. The germline V and J ends were trimmed by 5 bases and 7 bases, with 17 bases remaining between them. Germline assignment: CDR1 DFQATT and CDR2 SNEGSKA (reference sequence). The CDR3 runs to 13 residues. For the CDR3, the DNA is TGCAGTGCTCATACGACCTCCCCCGGGACCCAGTACTTC. Translated: CSAHTTSPGTQYF.

The chain recombines TRBV29-1 with TRBJ2-7; D is unclear. Trimming stripped 0 bases from V and 9 bases from J, with 12 bases between. CDR3 length equals 12 residues. Germline V gene lookup returns CDR1 SQVTM and CDR2 ANQGSEA. CDR3 residues: CSVEDLRSRQYF. DNA for the CDR3: TGCAGCGTTGAAGATCTAAGGTCCCGGCAGTACTTC.

The chain joins TRBV20-1 to TRBJ2-1, with D maybe TRBD2 (6 bases). Per the germline V gene, CDR1 is DFQATT and CDR2 is SNEGSKA (reference sequence). With 7 bases removed from V and 12 bases from J, the gap between germline ends came to 16 bases. The length of the CDR3 is 11 residues. CDR3 bases: TGCAGTGGCAACGGGGGTTTGGGGCAGTTCTTC. It encodes CSGNGGLGQFF.

This clonotype was detected a few times. This sequence joins TRBV20-1 and TRBJ1-1; D not certain. V was cut by 0 bases and J by 2 bases, with 13 bases left in between. CDR1 is DFQATT and CDR2 is SNEGSKA in the germline V gene (reference sequence). This CDR3 contains 15 residues. The CDR3 protein is CSARDLREGNTEAFF. Here the CDR3 DNA reads TGCAGTGCTAGAGATCTACGGGAAGGTAACACTGAAGCTTTCTTT.

The chain has TRBV7-9 and TRBJ1-1; D unresolved. Looked up from germline, CDR1 is SEHNR and CDR2 is FQNEAQ (reference sequence). Between the trimmed V and J ends, which lost 2 bases and 2 bases, there was a span of 9 bases. The CDR3 has 14 residues. The CDR3 here is CASSLLLPNTEAFF. The CDR3 DNA is TGTGCCAGCAGCTTACTGCTGCCAAACACTGAAGCTTTCTTT.

V usage is TRBV9 and J usage is TRBJ1-2, with TRBD1 as a possible D gene (6 bases). V gave up 3 bases and J gave up 8 bases, with 17 bases separating them. The CDR3 is made up of 14 amino acids. The germline V gene encodes CDR1 SGDLS and CDR2 YYNGEE. The CDR3 bases are TGTGCCAGCAGCGAGGGGGGTCCCATGAGAGGCTACACCTTC. Translated: CASSEGGPMRGYTF.

This chain connects TRBV6-2 or TRBV6-3 to TRBJ2-5; no reliable D call. CDR1 and CDR2 (germline): MNHEY, SVGEGT. The CDR3 has 13 residues. Trimming stripped 1 base from V and 5 bases from J, with 8 bases between. The CDR3 sequence is CASSYFGVETQYF. The CDR3, as DNA: TGTGCCAGCAGTTACTTTGGGGTGGAGACCCAGTACTTC.

The V gene is TRBV9, the J gene TRBJ1-3; 7 bases agree with TRBD1. This CDR3 contains 14 residues. Trimming took 6 bases from V and 1 from J; bases not matched to a gene: 4. CDR1 is SGDLS, CDR2 YYNGEE, per germline. The CDR3 coding sequence is TGTGCCAGCACAGGGGGAGTATCTGGAAACACCATATATTTT. Encoded protein: CASTGGVSGNTIYF.

This clonotype has only a few counts. The chain carries TRBV15 and TRBJ2-1, with TRBD2 matching 14 bases. J lost 5 bases, V lost 7 bases, and 10 bases had no gene match. This CDR3 is 17 amino acids long. CDR1 LNHNV and CDR2 YYDKDF come from the germline V gene (reference sequence). The CDR3 nucleotides read TGTGCCACCACGGGGACTAGCGGGAGAAAAGGAAACAATGAGCAGTTCTTC. This encodes CATTGTSGRKGNNEQFF.

The chain uses TRBV18 and TRBJ1-4, with D perhaps matching TRBD1 (6 bases). There are 15 residues in the CDR3. Germline CDR1 and CDR2: KGHSH and LQKENI. V was pared by 1 base and J by 6 bases, with 12 bases between. The CDR3 DNA sequence: TGTGCCAGCTCACCACGGGTCAGGGGTCATGAAAAACTGTTTTTT. This sequence encodes CASSPRVRGHEKLFF.

The V and J genes are TRBV9 and TRBJ1-2, with 7 bases that match TRBD1. The CDR3 contains 14 residues. Germline V lookup: CDR1 SGDLS, CDR2 YYNGEE. The ends lost 4 bases at V and 10 bases at J; junction bases unmatched: 13. The CDR3 is CASSPRQGKGTYTF. CDR3 in DNA: TGTGCCAGCAGCCCTCGACAGGGTAAAGGCACCTACACCTTC.

The gene calls are TRBV20-1 and TRBJ2-5; perhaps TRBD1 as D (6 bases). V was pared by 4 bases and J by 2 bases, with 14 bases between. The V gene's germline CDR1 is DFQATT and CDR2 SNEGSKA (reference sequence). The CDR3 extends over 14 amino acids. The CDR3 loop is CSAIQGPGQETQYF. CDR3 nucleotides: TGCAGTGCTATACAGGGCCCGGGGCAAGAGACCCAGTACTTC.

The chain combines TRBV27 with TRBJ2-7; D possibly corresponds to TRBD2 (6 bases). Germline CDR1 is MNHEY and CDR2 is SMNVEV (reference sequence). Trimming pared 7 bases from V and 0 bases from J, leaving 13 bases between. This CDR3 is 14 amino acids long. The CDR3, as DNA: TGTGCCAGCATCGGAGGGGTCATCTCCTACGAGCAGTACTTC. Its translation is CASIGGVISYEQYF.

This clonotype was picked up a small number of times. The chain links TRBV27 to TRBJ1-1; possibly TRBD1 for D (6 bases). Trimming took 5 bases from V and 3 from J, leaving 13 bases between them. The germline V gene encodes CDR1 MNHEY and CDR2 SMNVEV (reference sequence). The CDR3 length is 14 residues. The CDR3, as DNA: TGTGCCAGCAGTCGGCCGGGGGCCTACACTGAAGCTTTCTTT. Protein sequence: CASSRPGAYTEAFF.

The chain recombines TRBV20-1 with TRBJ2-3, with D uncertain. This CDR3 has 12 residues. Germline V gives CDR1 DFQATT, CDR2 SNEGSKA (reference sequence). V lost 5 bases, J lost 6 bases, and 12 bases lay in between. The CDR3 here is CSAPTGPDTQYF. CDR3 nucleotides: TGCAGTGCTCCAACCGGCCCCGATACGCAGTATTTT.